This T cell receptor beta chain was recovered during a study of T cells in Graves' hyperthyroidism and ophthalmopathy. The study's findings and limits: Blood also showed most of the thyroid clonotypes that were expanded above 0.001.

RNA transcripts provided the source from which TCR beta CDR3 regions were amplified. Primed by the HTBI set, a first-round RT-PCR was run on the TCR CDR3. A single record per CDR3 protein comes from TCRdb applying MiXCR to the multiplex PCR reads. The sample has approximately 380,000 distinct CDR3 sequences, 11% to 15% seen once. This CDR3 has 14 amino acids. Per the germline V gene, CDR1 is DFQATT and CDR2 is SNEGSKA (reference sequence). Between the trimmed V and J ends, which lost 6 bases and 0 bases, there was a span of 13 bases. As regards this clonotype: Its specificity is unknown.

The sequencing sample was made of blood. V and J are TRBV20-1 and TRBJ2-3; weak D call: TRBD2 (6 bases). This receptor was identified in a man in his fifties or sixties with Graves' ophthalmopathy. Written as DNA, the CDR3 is TGCAGTGCCTCATACCGGGGGAGCACAGATACGCAGTATTTT. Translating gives CSASYRGSTDTQYF.